The clone carrying this T cell receptor (beta chain) was picked up a small number of times. The antigen remains unidentified. Germline lookup yields CDR1 MGHRA and CDR2 YSYEKL. V shed 5 bases and J shed 13 bases, with 12 bases lying between them. The CDR3 extends over 12 amino acids. Specified time point: patch test 1, 2 weeks after DPC sensitization. Treatment: therapeutic diphenylcyclopropenone sensitization with weekly scalp DPC. This record belongs to a study of human T cells and chemical hapten exposure. The study's findings and limits: Patch test score rose with PT1 expanded TCRs, significant at 8, 16, 32, not 4.

Authors' methods: Sample-level TCR yields exhibited a median of approximately 96,000, with a range of about 20,000 to 750,000. TCRdb reprocessed the RACE reads with MiXCR, giving one entry per CDR3 protein. The V and J calls were determined by TCRdb, not by the authors. The sample records some 91,000 distinct CDR3 sequences, 9.5% to 15% being singletons. The V gene is TRBV4-1, the J gene TRBJ1-6; D gene unclear. Sequenced material: whole blood, taken in connection with sensitization to the hapten diphenylcyclopropenone (DPC). The clonotype was recovered from a woman aged 40 to 50 with alopecia areata. Some clones in this sample may be carry-over from other donors' samples. In DNA form, the CDR3 reads TGCGCCAGCAGCACCCGTGGTAGGCCCCTCCACTTT. Translated: CASSTRGRPLHF.